The next 14 T cell receptor beta chains were all read from a single sample in a study of blood T cell repertoires in COVID-19 (TCRdb year 2020). The library came from the immunoSEQ multiplex PCR assay. The table was pulled from immuneACCESS by TCRdb, which kept in-frame rearrangements only. Such tables lose some clones; where checked, under half of the loss comes from unresolved V genes, and the rest has no known cause. Within this sample are over 300,000 clones, with 89% of them counted one time only. 0.95% to 1.5% of the sample belongs to the ten largest clones. Sample: peripheral blood. The receptors derive from a man aged 40-55 years with acute or convalescent COVID-19.

This clone came up once. This sequence joins TRBV5-1 and TRBJ1-5; a weak D match, TRBD1 (5 bases). The CDR3 contains 13 residues. The germline V and J ends were trimmed by 0 bases and 6 bases, with 7 bases remaining between them. Looked up from germline, CDR1 is SGHRS and CDR2 is YFSETQ. CDR3 residues: CASSLDGAQPQHF. CDR3 bases: TGCGCCAGCAGCTTGGATGGGGCTCAGCCCCAGCATTTT.

This chain joins TRBV29-1 and TRBJ1-2, with 8 bases lining up with TRBD1. CDR3 length equals 13 residues. The germline V gene has CDR1 SQVTM and CDR2 ANQGSEA. The V and J ends lost 7 bases and 2 bases, in that order; junction bases with no gene match: 6. The CDR3, as DNA: TGCAGCGCCGGACAGGGAGGGAACTATGGCTACACCTTC. Translation: CSAGQGGNYGYTF.

This chain links TRBV4-2 with TRBJ1-4; weak D call: TRBD1 (5 bases). The CDR3 is 16 residues long. V was pared by 4 bases and J by 2 bases, with 14 bases between. Germline CDR1 reads LGHNA; CDR2 reads YNFKEQ. The CDR3, as DNA: TGTGCCAGCAGCCCACAAGAGGCAGGGACTAATGAAAAACTGTTTTTT. Its translation: CASSPQEAGTNEKLFF.

The rearrangement uses TRBV19 and TRBJ2-7; the D is unclear. In germline, CDR1 is LNHDA, CDR2 SQIVND (reference sequence). The CDR3 has 15 residues. V was trimmed by 0 bases and J by 4 bases, leaving 13 bases between them. CDR3 residues: CASSIERYSSYEQYF. In DNA form, the CDR3 reads TGTGCCAGTAGTATAGAACGGTATTCCTCTTACGAGCAGTACTTC.

The genes are TRBV4-3 and TRBJ1-1; TRBD1 is a possible D gene (5 bases). The length of the CDR3 is 15 residues. The V and J ends lost 0 bases and 6 bases respectively, with 14 bases between them. From germline, CDR1 is LGHNA and CDR2 YSLEER. CDR3 in amino acids: CASSQDFRGFAEAFF. In DNA form, the CDR3 reads TGCGCCAGCAGCCAAGACTTTAGGGGTTTTGCTGAAGCTTTCTTT.

A word on this clone: One end of the junction is discordant with germline, which a read error may explain. Other DNA sequences of this sample code for an identical CDR3. For the CDR3, the DNA is TGTGCTAGCAGTTTCCCCACGGGTGGAAACATTCAGTACTTC. This gives the protein CASSFPTGGNIQYF. This chain connects TRBV28 to TRBJ2-4; D not resolved. This CDR3 spans 14 amino acids. The germline CDR1 and CDR2 sequences are MDHEN and SYDVKM. The full variable domain, rest sourced from reference TRBV28 and TRBJ2-4, is DVKVTQSSRYLVKRTGEKVFLECVQDMDHENMFWYRQDPGLGLRLIYFSYDVKMKEKGDIPEGYSVSREKKERFSLILESASTNQTSMYLCASSFPTGGNIQYFGAGTRLSVL.

The rearrangement uses TRBV7-8 and TRBJ2-1, with D possibly being TRBD1 (5 bases). Germline V lookup: CDR1 SGHVS, CDR2 FQNEAQ. V was shortened by 2 bases and J by 5 bases, with 10 bases between the two germline ends. The length of the CDR3 is 14 residues. In DNA, the CDR3 is TGTGCCAGCAGCTTAAGGGGCGGCCACAATGAGCAGTTCTTC. It is translated as CASSLRGGHNEQFF.

CDR3 region: CASSSNGGTEAFF. The CDR3 region has the DNA TGTGCCAGCAGTTCAAATGGCGGCACTGAAGCTTTCTTT. The chain has TRBV6-6 and TRBJ1-1, with D hard to call. The CDR3 consists of 13 residues. Germline CDR1 is MNHNY and CDR2 is SVGAGI (reference sequence). Trimming stripped 4 bases from V and 4 bases from J, with 10 bases between.

The rearrangement uses TRBV6-5 and TRBJ2-7, with 10 bases identical to TRBD1. The CDR3 extends over 15 amino acids. V was pared by 2 bases and J by 5 bases, with 6 bases of the junction left unmatched. CDR1 is MNHEY and CDR2 is SVGAGI in the germline V gene. The CDR3 protein is CASSYPGQGLDEQYF. The DNA for the CDR3 is TGTGCCAGCAGTTACCCGGGACAGGGGCTTGACGAGCAGTACTTC.

The chain employs TRBV19 and TRBJ1-5; 7 bases fit TRBD1. The CDR3 has 15 amino acids. V trimming: 4 bases; J trimming: 6 bases; junction bases outside the gene matches: 9. CDR1 LNHDA and CDR2 SQIVND come from the germline V gene (reference sequence). This chain's CDR3 is CASSRGTGVFQPQHF. DNA of the CDR3: TGTGCCAGTAGTAGGGGAACAGGGGTGTTTCAGCCCCAGCATTTT.

This chain uses TRBV7-9 with TRBJ2-7; D is unresolved. This CDR3 is 12 amino acids long. Germline V gene lookup returns CDR1 SEHNR and CDR2 FQNEAQ (reference sequence). The V gene lost 0 bases and the J gene lost 7 bases, with 7 bases spanning the gap. The CDR3 nucleotides are TGTGCCAGCAGCTTAGCGTCGAGGGAGCAGTACTTC. Translation gives CASSLASREQYF.

This sequence joins TRBV28 and TRBJ1-6; 7 bases are a match to TRBD1. The CDR3 sequence is 15 residues long. V gave up 5 bases and J gave up 7 bases; unmatched junction bases: 8. CDR1 is MDHEN, CDR2 SYDVKM, per germline. The DNA of the CDR3 is TGTGCCAGCAGTCGCGACGTCAGGGGGAATTCACCCCTCCACTTT. Protein: CASSRDVRGNSPLHF.

The chain joins TRBV7-6 to TRBJ1-5; D may be TRBD1 (5 bases). This CDR3 spans 16 amino acids. V was clipped by 5 bases and J by 3 bases, with 17 bases between them. CDR1 is SGHVS, CDR2 FNYEAQ, per germline. In DNA, the CDR3 is TGTGCCAGCAGCCCGGAAACAGGAACCTACAATCAGCCCCAGCATTTT. Its protein is CASSPETGTYNQPQHF.

This rearrangement joins TRBV28 to TRBJ1-1; D is ambiguous. CDR3 length: 15 amino acids. Germline V gives CDR1 MDHEN, CDR2 SYDVKM. V gave up 3 bases and J gave up 6 bases, with 17 bases separating them. The CDR3 protein is CASSFYPWGDAEAFF. The CDR3 DNA reads TGTGCCAGCAGTTTTTATCCGTGGGGAGACGCTGAAGCTTTCTTT.